This entry is about one T cell receptor (beta chain). No antigen is known for it. The sample comes from a study of regulatory T cells in long-lasting Graves disease. Study observations and caveats: Relative to new patients (roughly 900), persistent patients exhibited greater sharing of public clonotypes (about 2,700). Persistent Graves' patients showed less TCR diversity than newly diagnosed patients showed.

Sample time point: newly diagnosed GD, antithyroid drugs for less than 3 months. PBMCs provided the RNA from which the TCR library was made. It was American Thyroid Association guidelines that determined Graves' disease diagnosis. Through Arm-PCR of CDR3 regions and iRepertoire HTBI primers, TCR beta libraries were built. Authors' data handling: Spanning all samples, the identified segments comprised around 60 TRBV and some 15 TRBJ. TCRdb reprocessed the multiplex PCR reads with MiXCR, giving one entry per CDR3 protein. The V and J calls here are based on TCRdb, not the publication. The sample has about 300,000 distinct CDR3 sequences; approximately 20% are singletons. Germline V gives CDR1 SQVTM, CDR2 ANQGSEA. CDR3 length: 13 residues. V lost 7 bases and J lost 9, with 20 bases in between.

The rearrangement links TRBV29-1 to TRBJ2-3; a possible D gene is TRBD2 (5 bases). Sequencing was performed on peripheral blood mononuclear cells (PBMCs), taken at new diagnosis, from a patient treated with antithyroid drugs. This clonotype was obtained from a female donor with Graves disease. The CDR3 reads CSGGGPAVDTQYF. The CDR3 DNA follows: TGCAGCGGCGGAGGCCCGGCGGTAGACACGCAGTATTTT.